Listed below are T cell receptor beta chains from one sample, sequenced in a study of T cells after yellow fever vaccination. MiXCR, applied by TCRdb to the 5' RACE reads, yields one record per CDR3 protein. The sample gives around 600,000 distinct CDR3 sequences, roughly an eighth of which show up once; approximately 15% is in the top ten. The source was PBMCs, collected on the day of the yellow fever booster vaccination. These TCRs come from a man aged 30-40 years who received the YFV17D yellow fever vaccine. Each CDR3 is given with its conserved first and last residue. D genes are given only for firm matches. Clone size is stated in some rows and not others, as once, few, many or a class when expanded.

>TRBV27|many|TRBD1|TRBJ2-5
CASSWGDRGTQYF
TGTGCCAGCAGTTGGGGGGACAGGGGGACCCAGTACTTC
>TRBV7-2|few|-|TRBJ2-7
CASSLSPGEYEQYF
TGTGCCAGCAGCTTATCCCCAGGGGAGTACGAGCAGTACTTC
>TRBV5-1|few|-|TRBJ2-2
CASSHDNTGELFF
TGCGCCAGCAGCCACGATAACACCGGGGAGCTGTTTTTT
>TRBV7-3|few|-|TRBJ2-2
CASSLNSGELFF
TGTGCCAGCAGCTTAAATTCCGGGGAGCTGTTTTTT
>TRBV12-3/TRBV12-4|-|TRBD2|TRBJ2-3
CASSLSPGGGTDTQYF
TGTGCCAGCAGTTTATCTCCGGGCGGGGGGACAGATACGCAGTATTTT
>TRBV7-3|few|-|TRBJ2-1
CASSRTPSGYNEQFF
TGTGCCAGCAGCAGGACTCCCTCCGGCTACAATGAGCAGTTCTTC
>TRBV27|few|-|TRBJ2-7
CASSSHRDLYEQYF
TGTGCCAGCAGTTCGCACCGGGACCTCTACGAGCAGTACTTC
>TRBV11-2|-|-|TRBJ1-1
CASNRGSENTEAFF
TGTGCCAGCAACCGAGGGTCGGAGAACACTGAAGCTTTCTTT
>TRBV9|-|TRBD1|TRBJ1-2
CASNLGTGDGYTF
TGTGCCAGCAACCTAGGGACAGGGGATGGCTACACCTTC
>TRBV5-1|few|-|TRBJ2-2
CASRDPGELFF
TGCGCCAGCCGAGACCCCGGGGAGCTGTTTTTT
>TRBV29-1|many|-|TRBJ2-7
CSADRQGIIYEQYF
TGCAGCGCCGACCGCCAGGGGATAATATACGAGCAGTACTTC
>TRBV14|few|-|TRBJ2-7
CASSQEATSRFYEQYF
TGTGCCAGCAGCCAAGAAGCCACTAGCCGATTCTACGAGCAGTACTTC
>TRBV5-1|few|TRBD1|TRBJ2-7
CASSVGQGTLYEQYF
TGCGCCAGCAGCGTCGGACAGGGAACTCTCTACGAGCAGTACTTC
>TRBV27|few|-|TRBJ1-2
CASTDGGRSGYTF
TGTGCCAGCACTGACGGGGGGCGCTCTGGCTACACCTTC
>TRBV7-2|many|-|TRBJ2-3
CASSRMGGTDTQYF
TGTGCCAGCAGCCGTATGGGGGGCACAGATACGCAGTATTTT
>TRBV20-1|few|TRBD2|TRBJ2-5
CSARSPRGGGETQYF
TGCAGTGCTAGATCCCCACGGGGGGGAGGAGAGACCCAGTACTTC
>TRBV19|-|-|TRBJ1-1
CASRLGVWRDTEAFF
TGTGCCAGTAGATTGGGAGTCTGGAGGGACACTGAAGCTTTCTTT
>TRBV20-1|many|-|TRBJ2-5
CSAPARGETQYF
TGCAGTGCTCCAGCCCGCGGGGAGACCCAGTACTTC
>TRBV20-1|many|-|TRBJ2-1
CSARVGPQGNEQFF
TGCAGTGCTAGAGTAGGACCCCAGGGCAATGAGCAGTTCTTC
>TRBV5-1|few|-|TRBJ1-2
CASSLAGQNTNYGYTF
TGCGCCAGCAGCTTGGCCGGACAGAATACTAACTATGGCTACACCTTC
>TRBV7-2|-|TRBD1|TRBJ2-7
CASSLGRQGQHYEQYF
TGTGCCAGCAGCTTAGGGCGACAGGGCCAGCACTACGAGCAGTACTTC
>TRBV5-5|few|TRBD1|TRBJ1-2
CASSWTGVVGGYTF
TGTGCCAGCAGCTGGACAGGGGTGGTAGGAGGCTACACCTTC
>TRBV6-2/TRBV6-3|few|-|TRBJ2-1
CASSLTKAGTFF
TGTGCCAGCAGTTTAACCAAGGCAGGCACTTTCTTC
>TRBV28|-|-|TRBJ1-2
CASSLGHLNYGYTF
TGTGCCAGCAGTTTAGGCCACCTTAACTATGGCTACACCTTC
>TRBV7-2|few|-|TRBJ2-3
CASFKWDGTDTQYF
TGTGCCAGTTTTAAGTGGGACGGAACAGATACGCAGTATTTT
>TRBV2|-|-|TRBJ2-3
CASEGRHTDTQYF
TGTGCCAGCGAGGGCAGACATACAGATACGCAGTATTTT
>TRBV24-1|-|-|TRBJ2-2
CATGSAGEGNTGELFF
TGTGCCACCGGCTCCGCAGGGGAGGGAAACACCGGGGAGCTGTTTTTT
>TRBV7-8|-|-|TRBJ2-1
CASSLGWRDDNNEQFF
TGTGCCAGCAGCTTAGGGTGGCGGGATGATAACAATGAGCAGTTCTTC
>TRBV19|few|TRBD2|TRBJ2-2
CASAGGRYTGELFF
TGTGCCAGTGCTGGCGGGAGGTACACCGGGGAGCTGTTTTTT
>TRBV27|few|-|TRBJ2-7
CASSRTGIFYEQYF
TGTGCCAGCAGCCGCACAGGGATCTTCTACGAGCAGTACTTC
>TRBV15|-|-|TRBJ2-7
CATSRARGPYEQYF
TGTGCCACCAGCAGAGCGAGGGGACCCTACGAGCAGTACTTC
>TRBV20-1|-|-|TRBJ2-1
CSAWGAGIHNEQFF
TGCAGTGCCTGGGGAGCGGGTATCCACAATGAGCAGTTCTTC
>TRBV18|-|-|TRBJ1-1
CASSPAVNTEAFF
TGTGCCAGCTCACCGGCGGTGAACACTGAAGCTTTCTTT
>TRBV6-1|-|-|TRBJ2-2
CASSRPDSSRQLFF
TGTGCCAGCAGCCGCCCAGACTCCTCCCGGCAGCTGTTTTTT
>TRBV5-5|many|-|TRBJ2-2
CASSLGTGTGELFF
TGTGCCAGCAGCTTGGGAACAGGCACCGGGGAGCTGTTTTTT
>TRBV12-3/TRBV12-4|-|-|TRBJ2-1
CASSLLGLNNEQFF
TGTGCCAGCAGTTTGCTGGGACTGAACAATGAGCAGTTCTTC
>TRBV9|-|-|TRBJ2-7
CASSVGSSPYYEQYF
TGTGCCAGCAGCGTAGGGTCAAGTCCTTACTACGAGCAGTACTTC
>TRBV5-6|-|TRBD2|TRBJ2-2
CASSARLAGSTGELFF
TGTGCCAGCAGCGCCCGACTAGCGGGATCAACTGGGGAGCTGTTTTTT
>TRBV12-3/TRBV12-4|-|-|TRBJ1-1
CASGEQGTEAFF
TGTGCCAGCGGAGAACAGGGCACTGAAGCTTTCTTT
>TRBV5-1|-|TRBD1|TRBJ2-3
CASSPGQGLTDTQYF
TGCGCCAGCAGCCCAGGACAGGGCCTGACAGATACGCAGTATTTT
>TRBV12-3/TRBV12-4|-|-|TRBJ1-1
CASSSVYGGNTEAFF
TGTGCCAGCAGTTCCGTTTATGGGGGGAACACTGAAGCTTTCTTT
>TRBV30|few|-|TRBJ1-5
CAWSGNRQNQPQHF
TGTGCCTGGAGTGGAAACAGACAGAATCAGCCCCAGCATTTT
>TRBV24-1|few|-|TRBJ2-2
CATSWADTGELFF
TGTGCCACCAGTTGGGCGGACACCGGGGAGCTGTTTTTT
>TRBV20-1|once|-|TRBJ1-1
CSARDPRGTANTEAFF
TGCAGTGCTAGAGATCCCCGGGGGACGGCGAACACTGAAGCTTTCTTT
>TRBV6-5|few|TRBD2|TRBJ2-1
CASSYSIAGVAQFF
TGTGCCAGCAGTTACTCGATTGCGGGAGTGGCGCAGTTCTTC
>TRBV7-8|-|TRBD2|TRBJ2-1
CASSFQAGKFDEQFF
TGTGCCAGCAGCTTTCAAGCGGGAAAATTCGATGAGCAGTTCTTC
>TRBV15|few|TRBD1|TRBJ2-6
CATSRDRGRFGANVLTF
TGTGCCACCAGTCGGGACAGGGGGCGCTTTGGGGCCAACGTCCTGACTTTC
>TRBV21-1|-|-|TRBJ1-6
CASSRQGVGYNSPLHF
TGTGCCAGCAGCCGACAGGGGGTTGGGTATAATTCACCCCTCCACTTT
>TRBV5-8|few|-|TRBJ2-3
CASSLLRLHTDTQYF
TGTGCCAGCAGCTTGCTGAGGCTACACACAGATACGCAGTATTTT
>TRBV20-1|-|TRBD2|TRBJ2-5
CSAAYVGLAGPLQETQYF
TGCAGTGCCGCTTACGTTGGTCTAGCGGGCCCCCTTCAAGAGACCCAGTACTTC
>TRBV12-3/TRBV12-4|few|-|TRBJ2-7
CASSLDSGVGYEQYF
TGTGCCAGCAGTTTAGATTCGGGGGTCGGTTACGAGCAGTACTTC
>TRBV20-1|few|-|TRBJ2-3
CSASLDFVTDTQYF
TGCAGTGCTAGCCTGGACTTCGTGACAGATACGCAGTATTTT
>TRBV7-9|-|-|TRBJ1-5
CASSPDGNNQPQHF
TGTGCCAGCAGCCCGGACGGGAACAATCAGCCCCAGCATTTT
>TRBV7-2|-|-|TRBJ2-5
CASSLVPGLKTQYF
TGTGCCAGCAGCTTAGTTCCGGGTTTGAAGACCCAGTACTTC
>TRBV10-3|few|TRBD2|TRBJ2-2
CAIKGPSGNTGELFF
TGTGCCATCAAAGGGCCTAGCGGGAATACCGGGGAGCTGTTTTTT
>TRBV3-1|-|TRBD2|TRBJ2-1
CARGLAGGEVCVNEQFF
TGTGCCCGGGGACTAGCGGGAGGAGAGGTCTGTGTAAATGAGCAGTTCTTC
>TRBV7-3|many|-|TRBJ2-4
CASSLDAARGNIQYF
TGTGCCAGCAGCTTAGACGCTGCCCGGGGAAACATTCAGTACTTC
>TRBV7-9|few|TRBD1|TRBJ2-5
CASSLAGQNGAETQYF
TGTGCCAGCAGCTTAGCGGGACAGAACGGTGCAGAGACCCAGTACTTC
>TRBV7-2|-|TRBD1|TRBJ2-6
CASGRTGTGANVLTF
TGTGCCAGCGGCCGGACAGGGACTGGGGCCAACGTCCTGACTTTC